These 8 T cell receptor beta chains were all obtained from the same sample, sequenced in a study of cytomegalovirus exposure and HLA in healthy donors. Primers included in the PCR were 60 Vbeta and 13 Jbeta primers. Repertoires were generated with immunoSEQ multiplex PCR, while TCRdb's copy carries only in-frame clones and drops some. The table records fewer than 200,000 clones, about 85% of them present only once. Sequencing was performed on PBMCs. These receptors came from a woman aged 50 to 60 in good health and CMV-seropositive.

The CDR3 nucleotides are TGCGCCAGCAGCCAAACTGGAGCGGGGACTTCCCAGGAGACCCAGTACTTC. Translated: CASSQTGAGTSQETQYF. V is TRBV4-3 and J is TRBJ2-5; 7 bases agree with TRBD2. Germline V lookup: CDR1 LGHNA, CDR2 YSLEER. The CDR3 loop spans 17 amino acids. The V gene end was trimmed by 2 bases and the J gene end by 5 bases; junction bases not matched to a gene: 14.

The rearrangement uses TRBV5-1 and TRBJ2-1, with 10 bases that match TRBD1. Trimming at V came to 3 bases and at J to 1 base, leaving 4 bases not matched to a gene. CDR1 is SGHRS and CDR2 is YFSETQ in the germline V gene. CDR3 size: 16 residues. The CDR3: CASSSEGQGSYNEQFF. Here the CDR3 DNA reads TGCGCCAGCAGCTCCGAGGGACAGGGGTCCTACAATGAGCAGTTCTTC. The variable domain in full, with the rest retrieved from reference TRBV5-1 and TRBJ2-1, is KAGVTQTPRYLIKTRGQQVTLSCSPISGHRSVSWYQQTPGQGLQFLFEYFSETQRNKGNFPGRFSGRQFSNSRSEMNVSTLELGDSALYLCASSSEGQGSYNEQFFGPGTRLTVL.

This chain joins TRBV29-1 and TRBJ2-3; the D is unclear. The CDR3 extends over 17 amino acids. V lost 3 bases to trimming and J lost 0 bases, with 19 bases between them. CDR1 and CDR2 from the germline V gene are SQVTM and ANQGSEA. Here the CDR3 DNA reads TGCAGCGTTGACATAGTCGGAGCGCGGCCTAGCACAGATACGCAGTATTTT. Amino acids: CSVDIVGARPSTDTQYF.

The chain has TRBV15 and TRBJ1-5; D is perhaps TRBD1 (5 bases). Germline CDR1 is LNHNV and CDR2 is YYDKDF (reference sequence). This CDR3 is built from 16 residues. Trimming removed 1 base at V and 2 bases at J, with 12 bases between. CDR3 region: CATSRARAGRNQPQHF. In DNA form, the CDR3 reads TGTGCCACCAGCAGAGCCCGTGCAGGGCGCAATCAGCCCCAGCATTTT.

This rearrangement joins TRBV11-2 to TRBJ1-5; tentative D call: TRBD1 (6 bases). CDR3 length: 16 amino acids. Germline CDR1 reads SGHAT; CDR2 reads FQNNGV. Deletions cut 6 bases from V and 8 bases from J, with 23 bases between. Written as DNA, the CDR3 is TGTGCCAGCAGTTATACGGACAGACCTTGGTTCGAGCCCCAGCATTTT. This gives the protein CASSYTDRPWFEPQHF.

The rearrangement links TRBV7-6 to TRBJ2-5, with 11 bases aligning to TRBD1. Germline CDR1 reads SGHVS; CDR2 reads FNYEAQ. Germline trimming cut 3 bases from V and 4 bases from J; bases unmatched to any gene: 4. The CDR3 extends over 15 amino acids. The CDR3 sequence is CASSLGQGVPETQYF. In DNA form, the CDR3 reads TGTGCCAGCAGCTTGGGACAGGGGGTACCAGAGACCCAGTACTTC.

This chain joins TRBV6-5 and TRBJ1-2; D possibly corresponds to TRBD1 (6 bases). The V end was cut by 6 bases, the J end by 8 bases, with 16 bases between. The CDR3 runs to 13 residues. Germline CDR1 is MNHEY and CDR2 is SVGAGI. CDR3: CASSQGGGRGYTF. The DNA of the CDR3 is TGTGCCAGCAGCCAAGGGGGTGGGCGAGGCTACACCTTC.

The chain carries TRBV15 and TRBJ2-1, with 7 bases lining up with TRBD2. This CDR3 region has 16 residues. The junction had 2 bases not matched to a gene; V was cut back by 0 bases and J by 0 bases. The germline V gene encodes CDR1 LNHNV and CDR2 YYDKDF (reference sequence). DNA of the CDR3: TGTGCCACCAGCAGAGAGGGCGGGAGCTCCTACAATGAGCAGTTCTTC. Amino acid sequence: CATSREGGSSYNEQFF. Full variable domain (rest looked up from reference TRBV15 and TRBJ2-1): DAMVIQNPRYQVTQFGKPVTLSCSQTLNHNVMYWYQQKSSQAPKLLFHYYDKDFNNEADTPDNFQSRRPNTSFCFLDIRSPGLGDTAMYLCATSREGGSSYNEQFFGPGTRLTVL.